This record concerns one TCR beta chain sequence. This clone appeared a single time. This clone's antigen is unknown. Base qualities are not recorded, but no much larger clone differs from it by a single base. CDR1 and CDR2 (SGHTA, FQGTGA) derive from the germline V gene. The CDR3 covers 16 residues, taking in both the cysteine and the phenylalanine. Of the read, only the CDR3 DNA is kept; its 48 bases are in frame from base 1. V trim: 1 base; J trim: 2 bases; unmatched bases: 4. TCRbeta CDR3 regions were amplified from genomic DNA using the immunoSEQ Assay, a bias-controlled multiplex PCR. Under the source paper's analysis protocol: Nucleated cell counts per sample were estimated from amplification of reference gene primers within the assay. Sequence reads were collapsed and filtered to measure the absolute abundance of every unique TCRbeta CDR3 rearrangement. Productive Simpson clonality was computed per sample as the square root of Simpson's diversity index over productive rearrangements. This immuneACCESS table, as held by TCRdb, lists in-frame sequences with V and J called but not all clones. Of the missing ones, under half trace to an unresolved V gene in checked studies; the others have no known cause. V and J calls and clone size are as listed in that table; D and trimming were resolved from the DNA. Recorded for this sample are about 340,000 clones; roughly 85% of them occurred a single time. The ten largest clones capture around 4.5% of the sample.

In the prospective study, participants were about 18 to 90 years old, resided in about two dozen geographic areas of the United States, and were enrolled through a virtual design. Cohort assignment in the prospective study relied on participant-reported clinical history from a screening survey and a study questionnaire. Each participant in the prospective study had whole blood, serum and a nasopharyngeal or oropharyngeal swab collected by mobile phlebotomists. Additional blood draws and questionnaires over an approximately 2-month period could optionally be provided by prospective study participants. Before DNA extraction, prospective study blood samples were shipped either frozen or at room temperature. This sample is part of a study of blood T cell repertoires in COVID-19 (TCRdb year 2020). Concerning the study at large: Collaborator samples came from the United States, Italy and Spain and covered acute and convalescent phases of COVID-19. The prospective study material was composed of cDNA or gDNA derived from T cells, B-cell-depleted T cells, or PBMCs. Subjects who had been exposed to COVID-19, were actively infected with it, or had recovered from it provided the deeply sampled blood TCRbeta repertoires that made up the dataset. The repertoires were made available in a free public database intended to serve as a resource for research on the immune response to SARS-CoV-2. The samples were drawn from two sources: the first 160 participants of the ongoing ImmuneRACE study, and some 1,300 subjects contributed by 6 global collaborators. A de-identified subject ID, COVID-19 status, age in years and sex were almost always included in the sample metadata. Where HLA class I and class II types were available, the types were taken from metadata supplied by the sample provider, not from assay-based typing. Overall study outcomes, separate from this receptor: How much clinical and demographic metadata was included differed by source and by participant, and the metadata was provided uncurated.

The sequencing input was PBMCs or T cells enriched from blood (not recorded which). The TCR was taken from a woman between 40 and 55 years old with acute COVID-19. Rearrangement joined TRBV7-3 to TRBJ2-3; the junction holds 9 bases that match TRBD2. The CDR3: CASSLKAGGHTDTQYF. The nucleotides are TGTGCCAGCAGCTTAAAAGCGGGGGGACACACAGATACGCAGTATTTT.